This TCR beta chain was observed in a study of cytomegalovirus exposure and HLA in healthy donors. In its sample, this clone was seen once. Its matching antigen is unknown. V shed 0 bases and J shed 2 bases, with 14 bases lying between them. Germline V gives CDR1 SGHKS, CDR2 YYEKEE (reference sequence). The CDR3 is made up of 16 amino acids. Findings of the study overall: A link between a missense DCLRE1C variant and TCR beta V- and J-gene trimming emerged from a later analysis. Among TCR sequences, most were rare, though some public TCRs appeared in many donors.

Primers included in the PCR were 60 Vbeta and 13 Jbeta primers. Sequencing used immunoSEQ multiplex PCR; TCRdb keeps in-frame clones, though not all of them. The profile shows about 230,000 clones, 70% to 90% of them singletons. The source of this sequence is a human donor in good health. V and J are TRBV5-5 and TRBJ2-5, with D perhaps TRBD1 (5 bases). Material for sequencing was PBMCs. This CDR3 is CASSLVRQGRQETQYF. In DNA, the CDR3 is TGTGCCAGCAGCTTGGTCCGGCAGGGAAGGCAAGAGACCCAGTACTTC.